The 10 T cell receptor beta chains in this list originate from one sample, sequenced in a study of cytomegalovirus exposure and HLA in healthy donors. 13 Jbeta primers and 60 Vbeta primers were used for the PCR. Generated by immunoSEQ multiplex PCR, the TCRdb table keeps only in-frame clones and is missing some. The data show under 200,000 clones, about four fifths seen once. Material for sequencing was PBMCs. The receptors stem from a woman aged 50 to 60 in good health and CMV-seropositive.

V and J are TRBV7-3 and TRBJ2-6; D is uncertain. Germline values: CDR1 SGHTA, CDR2 FQGTGA. This CDR3 spans 14 amino acids. Deletions cut 2 bases from V and 2 bases from J, with 4 bases between. As DNA, the CDR3 is TGTGCCAGCAGCTTATCCACTGGGGCCAACGTCCTGACTTTC. This encodes CASSLSTGANVLTF.

The CDR3 DNA sequence: TGTGCCAGCAGTGGACAGGGCTATGGCTACACCTTC. Translated, it gives CASSGQGYGYTF. This chain uses TRBV28 with TRBJ1-2; TRBD1 matches at 8 bases. The CDR3 is made up of 12 amino acids. Germline-derived CDR1 and CDR2 are MDHEN and SYDVKM. V shed 5 bases, J shed 4 bases, and the junction held 0 bases outside the gene matches.

The chain carries TRBV19 and TRBJ2-7, with a tentative D call TRBD1 (5 bases). Germline loops: CDR1 LNHDA, CDR2 SQIVND (reference sequence). This CDR3 region has 13 residues. V shed 3 bases and J shed 8 bases, with 14 bases lying between them. The CDR3 loop reads CASSISSVGQQYF. The DNA of the CDR3 is TGTGCCAGTAGTATCTCTTCCGTGGGGCAGCAGTACTTC.

This CDR3 reads CASSLWGGWGTDTQYF. CDR3 coding DNA: TGTGCCAGCAGTTTATGGGGGGGGTGGGGCACAGATACGCAGTATTTT. This chain joins TRBV27 and TRBJ2-3; TRBD2 matches at 7 bases. V lost 1 base to trimming and J lost 1 base; unmatched junction nucleotides: 5. Germline V gives CDR1 MNHEY, CDR2 SMNVEV (reference sequence). This CDR3 contains 16 residues.

This rearrangement joins TRBV6-1 to TRBJ2-2, with D tentatively TRBD1 (6 bases). Germline V gene lookup returns CDR1 MNHNS and CDR2 SASEGT. This CDR3 has 14 residues. V dropped 8 bases and J dropped 1 base, with 11 bases sitting between them. This CDR3 is CASQGNGNTGELFF. The CDR3 DNA is TGTGCCAGCCAGGGGAACGGGAACACCGGGGAGCTGTTTTTT.

A few counts support this clone. The rearrangement links TRBV7-9 to TRBJ2-5; tentative D call: TRBD2 (6 bases). Germline lookup yields CDR1 SEHNR and CDR2 FQNEAQ (reference sequence). V shed 1 base and J shed 7 bases, with 16 bases lying between them. CDR3 length: 15 amino acids. DNA of the CDR3: TGTGCCAGCAGCTTAGATGGGACTTCGAAAGGGACCCAGTACTTC. Translation: CASSLDGTSKGTQYF.

This clone showed up just once. CDR3 residues: CASRDRGLGYGYTF. The CDR3 bases are TGTGCCAGCAGAGACAGGGGGCTAGGGTATGGCTACACCTTC. The chain joins TRBV5-6 to TRBJ1-2, with 10 bases that match TRBD1. The CDR3 extends over 14 amino acids. The V and J ends lost 5 bases and 5 bases, in that order; junction bases with no gene match: 6. From germline, CDR1 is SGHDT and CDR2 YYEEEE.

This chain connects TRBV7-9 to TRBJ1-4; 7 nucleotides align to TRBD1. V lost 5 bases and J lost 2; bases outside the gene matches: 5. The CDR3 loop spans 15 amino acids. Germline V lookup: CDR1 SEHNR, CDR2 FQNEAQ (reference sequence). This CDR3 reads CASSLMTGTNEKLFF. The CDR3 region has the DNA TGTGCCAGCAGCCTGATGACAGGGACTAATGAAAAACTGTTTTTT.

The V gene is TRBV18, the J gene TRBJ1-1; 9 nucleotides match TRBD1. The J segment lost 4 bases and the V segment lost 2 bases, leaving 11 bases of the junction unmatched. Germline V lookup: CDR1 KGHSH, CDR2 LQKENI. CDR3 length: 17 amino acids. This CDR3 is CASSPSYTGGRFTEAFF. The CDR3 DNA reads TGTGCCAGCTCACCAAGCTATACAGGGGGCAGGTTCACTGAAGCTTTCTTT.

CDR3 coding DNA: TGTGCCAGCAATTCTCCGCTCGGACAGGGGAAGAATGAGCAGTTCTTC. Translation: CASNSPLGQGKNEQFF. The chain uses TRBV28 and TRBJ2-1; 9 bases fit TRBD1. Germline V gene data show CDR1 as MDHEN and CDR2 as SYDVKM. J gave up 7 bases and V 7 bases, and 14 bases lay outside the gene matches. This CDR3 is built from 16 residues.